This T cell receptor (beta chain) was observed in a study of early T cells in non-severe SARS-CoV-2 infection. Overall study context: Chains from this unsorted whole-blood bulk RNA could not be paired. Study-wide results and caveats: VDJdb-based annotation leaned toward anti-spike CD8 responses and missed private and CD4 specificities.

This CDR3 is 11 amino acids long. From germline, CDR1 is LNHNV and CDR2 YYDKDF (reference sequence). Trimming pared 6 bases from V and 8 bases from J, leaving 7 bases between. In the case of this clonotype: Its antigen remains unidentified.

Each single cDNA molecule received a unique molecular identifier. From the 5' RACE reads, TCRdb called clonotypes with MiXCR, one entry per CDR3 protein. The sample carries about 81,000 distinct CDR3 sequences, 13% to 15% recorded once. The clonotype comes from an adult who was a healthcare worker with PCR-confirmed SARS-CoV-2 infection or an uninfected control (not recorded which). The sequenced sample was whole blood. The rearrangement links TRBV15 to TRBJ2-2; D is unclear. CDR3 sequence (DNA): TGTGCCACCAGGAAATCTGGGGAGCTGTTTTTT. This sequence encodes CATRKSGELFF.